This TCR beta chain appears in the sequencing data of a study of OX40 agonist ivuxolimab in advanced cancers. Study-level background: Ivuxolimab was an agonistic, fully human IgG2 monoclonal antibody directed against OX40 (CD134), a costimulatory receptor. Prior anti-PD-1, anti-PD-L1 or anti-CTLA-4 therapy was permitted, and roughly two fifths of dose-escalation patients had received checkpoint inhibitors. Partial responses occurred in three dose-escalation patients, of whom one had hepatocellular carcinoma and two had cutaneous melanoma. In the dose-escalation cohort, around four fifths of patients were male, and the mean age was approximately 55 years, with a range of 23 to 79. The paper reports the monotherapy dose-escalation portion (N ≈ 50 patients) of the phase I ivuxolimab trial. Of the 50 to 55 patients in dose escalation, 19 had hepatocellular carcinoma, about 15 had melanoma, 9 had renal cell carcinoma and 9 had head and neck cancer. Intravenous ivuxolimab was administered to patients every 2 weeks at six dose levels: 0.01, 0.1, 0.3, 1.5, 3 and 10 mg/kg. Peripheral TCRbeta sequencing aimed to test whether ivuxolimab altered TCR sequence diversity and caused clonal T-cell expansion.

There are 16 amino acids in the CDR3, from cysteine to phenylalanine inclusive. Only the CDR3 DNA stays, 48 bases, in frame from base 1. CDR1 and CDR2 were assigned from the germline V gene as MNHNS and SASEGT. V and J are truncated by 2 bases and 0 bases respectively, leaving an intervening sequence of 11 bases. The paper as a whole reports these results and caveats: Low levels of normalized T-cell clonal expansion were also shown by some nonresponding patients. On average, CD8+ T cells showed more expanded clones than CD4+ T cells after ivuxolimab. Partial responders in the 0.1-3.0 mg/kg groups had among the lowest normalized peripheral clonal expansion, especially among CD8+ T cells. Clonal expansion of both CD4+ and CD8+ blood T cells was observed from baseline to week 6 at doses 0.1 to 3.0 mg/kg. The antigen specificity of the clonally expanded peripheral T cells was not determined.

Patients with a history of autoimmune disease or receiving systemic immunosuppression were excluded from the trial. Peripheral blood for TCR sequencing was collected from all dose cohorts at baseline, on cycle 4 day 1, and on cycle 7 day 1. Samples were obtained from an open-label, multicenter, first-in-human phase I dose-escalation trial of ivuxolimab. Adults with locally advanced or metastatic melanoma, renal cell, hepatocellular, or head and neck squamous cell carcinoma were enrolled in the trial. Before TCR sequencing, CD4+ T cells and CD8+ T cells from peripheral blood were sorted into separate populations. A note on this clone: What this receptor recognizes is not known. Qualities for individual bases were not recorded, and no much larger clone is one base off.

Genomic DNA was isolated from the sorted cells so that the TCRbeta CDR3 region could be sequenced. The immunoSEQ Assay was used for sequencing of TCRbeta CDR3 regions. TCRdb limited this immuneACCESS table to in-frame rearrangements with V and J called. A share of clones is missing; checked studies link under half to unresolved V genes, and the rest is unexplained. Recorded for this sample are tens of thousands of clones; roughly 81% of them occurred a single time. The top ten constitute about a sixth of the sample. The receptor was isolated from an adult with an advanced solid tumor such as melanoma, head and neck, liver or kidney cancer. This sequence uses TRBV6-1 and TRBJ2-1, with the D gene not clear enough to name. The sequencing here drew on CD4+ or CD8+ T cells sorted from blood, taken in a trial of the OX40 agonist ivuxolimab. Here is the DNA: TGTGCCAGCAGTGAATTGGCGGAGAGCTCCTACAATGAGCAGTTCTTC. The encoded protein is CASSELAESSYNEQFF.